Described below is a single TCR beta chain sequence and its context. This clonotype was counted only a few times. Its target antigen remains unknown. No quality values exist for individual bases; no much larger clone is one base distant. Reading the label with the study, this specimen's time point is: newly diagnosed GD, antithyroid drugs for less than 3 months. RNA was extracted from PBMCs in TRIzol for both TCR sequencing and RNA sequencing. The diagnosis of Graves' disease was made according to American Thyroid Association guidelines. Patients were recruited from an endocrinology department in Xi'an, China. From each patient, 7.5 to 10 milliliters of peripheral blood was collected into an EDTA anticoagulant tube. Ficoll Paque Plus density gradient separation was used to isolate PBMCs, and no further T cell sorting was done. An Agilent 2100 Bioanalyzer and agarose gel were used to check RNA quality, while a NanoDrop 2000 measured RNA concentration.

The trim is 4 bases for V and 10 bases for J, with a gap of 22 bases between the germline ends. The germline V gene (reference sequence) yields LNHDA for CDR1 and SQIVND for CDR2. Counted from cysteine to phenylalanine, this CDR3 has 15 amino acids. Only the CDR3 DNA stays, 45 bases, in frame from base 1. This specimen comes from a study of regulatory T cells in long-lasting Graves disease listed by TCRdb under 2021. Looking at the study overall: Patients with newly diagnosed Graves' disease had been on antithyroid drugs for under 3 months. Patients with persistent Graves' disease were compared with patients with newly diagnosed Graves' disease using TCR sequencing and RNA sequencing of peripheral blood. The study was registered as a clinical trial and conducted in China. A total of about 35 samples underwent TCR sequencing, from 13 patients with persistent Graves' disease and 20 or so patients with newly diagnosed Graves' disease.

The paper as a whole reports these results and caveats: TRBV28, TRBJ1-2 and TRBJ2-5 were preferentially used in persistent disease, while TRBV20-1 and TRBJ2-1 were favored in newly diagnosed disease. A larger number of public clonotypes was shared among persistent patients (approximately 3,000) than among newly diagnosed patients (roughly 930). The authors noted that the small sample size was a limitation that may lower accuracy. Compared with newly diagnosed patients, patients with persistent Graves' disease had lower TCR Shannon entropy and fewer highly expanded clones, which suggests clonal expansion. Only peripheral blood was studied, because thyroid tissue, the primary lesion, was inaccessible. Sequencing and analysis were restricted to the TCR beta chain.

The library came from multiplex PCR. The listed sequencing device is Illumina HiSeq 4000. To build TCR beta libraries, CDR3 regions were amplified by Arm-PCR using iRepertoire HTBI primers. Gel purification was performed on PCR products prior to sequencing. As for the original processing: A total of fewer than 80 TRBV and approximately 15 TRBJ segments were identified across samples and were used for gene usage analysis of CDR3 amino acid clonotypes. Filtered high-quality paired reads were merged into contigs using COPE and FqMerger. Contigs were aligned with BLAST to IMGT TRBV, TRBD and TRBJ reference genes, and CDR3 was defined per IMGT. Any clonotype with a frequency above 0.1% was counted as a highly expanded clone. Shannon entropy was used to measure repertoire diversity, and the Gini coefficient was used to measure V-J evenness. Clonotypes shared by more than one individual were considered public. TCRdb passed the public sequencing reads through fastp at Q25 and MiXCR, retaining productive beta sequences. Each entry merges the rows of one CDR3 protein and shows their most common DNA and genes. It is TCRdb's table, rather than the study itself, that gives the V and J calls and clone size. In all, the sample holds 510,000 or so distinct CDR3 sequences, and around 12% of those were seen once. The ten largest account for roughly 8.2% of the sample.

A further study also used this sample, focusing on T cells in Graves' hyperthyroidism and ophthalmopathy. From the second report: A patient counted as having stable Graves' hyperthyroidism if no progression to ophthalmopathy occurred over 18 months of follow-up. Hyperthyroidism patients were newly diagnosed, with disease duration under 2 months, and aged 18 to 65 years. Exclusion was applied to patients with uncontrolled infections, other autoimmune diseases, pregnancy or lactation. Diagnoses relied on clinical symptoms, serum thyroxine and TRAb, thyroid ultrasound and orbital computed tomography. A first-round RT-PCR of the TCR CDR3 used the HTBI primer set with the Qiagen OneStep RT-PCR kit. Most expanded thyroid clonotypes (frequency above 0.001) were also detected in blood, a finding suggesting that blood repertoires may reflect thyroid immune responses. A model built on a 13 V-J signature distinguished ophthalmopathy from stable hyperthyroidism, reaching about 88% sensitivity and approximately 83% specificity in cross-validation and 80%/75% in testing. During validation, the model predicted progression to ophthalmopathy a median of about 5.9 months ahead of onset, with more than 55% sensitivity and 72.22% specificity. A discovery cohort of about 95 patients, roughly 43 with Graves' ophthalmopathy and approximately 55 with stable Graves' hyperthyroidism, was used to find distinguishing TCR V-J signatures. Prospective prediction of ophthalmopathy was tested in an independent validation cohort of 18 hyperthyroidism patients and some 17 patients who later progressed to ophthalmopathy. The 95 to 100 discovery patients were randomly divided into training and test sets at a 7:3 ratio. In several Graves' hyperthyroidism patients, the study also compared T-cell repertoires from thyroid tissue with T-cell repertoires from blood. After sampling, hyperthyroidism patients received methimazole starting at 30 mg daily, and ophthalmopathy patients received high-dose intravenous methylprednisolone. The libraries were constructed in a second round of multiplex PCR and then size-selected and purified. The libraries were sequenced on an Illumina HiSeq2000 using paired-end 100 bp reads. SOAPnuke was used to process the raw data, removing reads that contained adapters or uncalled bases, had a mean Phred below 15, or lacked an exact match to the constant primer or identifier. High-quality paired reads were merged with COPE v1.2.5, and unique nucleotide sequences were defined as clonotypes. Clonotypes were aligned to IMGT TRBV, TRBD and TRBJ reference segments using MiTCR v1.1. The analysis included only V-J combinations with a frequency above 0.0001, which together covered over 98% of the repertoires. The TCS score was defined as the ratio of F50 (clonal expansion) to E x V (chaos), calculated using BLOSUM62-based TCRdist between CDR3 peptides within each V-J. Welch's t-statistics and random forest reduced roughly 530 V-J features to 13, which were used in a naive Bayes classifier (R e1071). Sample size was not statistically predetermined, and blinding of investigators to group allocation was not performed. TCR Vbeta CDR3 sequencing of some 140 peripheral blood samples (under 45 ophthalmopathy, approximately 80 hyperthyroidism and roughly 17 progressor patients) is reported in the paper.

The rearranged chain carries TRBV19 and TRBJ1-1; a tentative D call is TRBD1 (6 bases match). This TCR came from a woman in her 30s with Graves disease. Donor details come from another sample of the same person, matched by shared clones. The specimen was peripheral blood mononuclear cells (PBMCs), collected at new diagnosis, from a patient treated with antithyroid drugs. CDR3 region: CASSTPHTGRHAAFF. The nucleotides read TGTGCCAGTAGTACACCCCACACAGGGAGGCATGCAGCTTTCTTT.